This T cell receptor beta chain is from a study of blood T cell repertoires in COVID-19. Study in general: Samples representing acute and convalescent COVID-19 were sourced from the United States, Italy and Spain. PBMCs, B-cell-depleted T cells, or T cells were the source of the cDNA or gDNA that made up the material.

Study processing details: Estimation of nucleated cell counts was performed using reference gene primer amplification. Produced via immunoSEQ multiplex PCR; TCRdb's table is partial and in-frame only. That table furnishes V, J and clone size, whereas the DNA furnished D and trimming. The data show approximately 190,000 clones, less than 90% seen once. Sequenced material: peripheral blood. This TCR came from a man between 65 and 85 years old with active or convalescent COVID-19.

The CDR3 sequence: CAWTRGRGGDEQYF. CDR3 sequence (DNA): TGTGCCTGGACTAGAGGACGCGGGGGCGACGAGCAGTACTTC. The V and J genes are TRBV30 and TRBJ2-7, with TRBD2 as a possible D gene (7 bases). This CDR3 has 14 amino acids. The germline V gene encodes CDR1 GTSNPN and CDR2 SVGIG (reference sequence). V lost 4 bases and J 5 bases, leaving 18 bases between the germline ends.